These 19 T cell receptor beta chains originate from one sample sequenced in a study of OX40 agonist ivuxolimab in advanced cancers. The method was the immunoSEQ multiplex PCR assay. What TCRdb holds here is the immuneACCESS table cut down to in-frame rearrangements. Part of the clones is not present; checked against another copy, under half of the missing clones reflect an unresolved V gene, and the others are unexplained. Across this sample there are 75,000 to 80,000 clones, with approximately 81% seen only once. The leading ten clones occupy over 3.5% of the sample. The sample consisted of CD4+ or CD8+ T cells sorted from blood, taken in a trial of the OX40 agonist ivuxolimab. The receptors derive from an adult with an advanced solid tumor such as melanoma, head and neck, liver or kidney cancer.

For this clone: The germline gene is not matched at one end of the junction; a read error may be the cause. The chain couples TRBV6-1 to TRBJ2-2; TRBD1 agrees at 9 bases. The CDR3 consists of 14 residues. The V gene's germline CDR1 is MNHNS and CDR2 SASEGT. CDR3 nucleotide sequence: TGTGCCAGCAGCCAGATTCCCGAGACAGGGGGGCTGTTTTTT. This sequence encodes CASSQIPETGGLFF.

The V call is TRBV5-8, the J call TRBJ1-3, with a tentative D call TRBD1 (5 bases). This CDR3 has 15 residues. Germline-derived CDR1 and CDR2 are SGHTS and YDEGEE. Between the trimmed V and J ends, which lost 2 bases and 12 bases, there was a span of 21 bases. The CDR3: CASSFSPGLRGGIYF. In DNA form, the CDR3 reads TGTGCCAGCAGCTTTAGTCCCGGCCTGAGGGGTGGCATATATTTT.

This clone was seen just once. The V gene is TRBV7-2, the J gene TRBJ2-5; TRBD2 matches 13 bases. The CDR3 extends over 17 amino acids. J was trimmed by 4 bases and V by 0 bases; bases with no gene match: 5. Per germline, CDR1 SGHTA and CDR2 FQGNSA. The DNA of the CDR3 is TGTGCCAGCAGCTTAGCCCCACTAGCGGGAGGGAGAGAGACCCAGTACTTC. It specifies CASSLAPLAGGRETQYF.

The chain carries TRBV11-3 and TRBJ2-5; D possibly corresponds to TRBD2 (6 bases). The germline V and J ends were trimmed by 5 bases and 2 bases, with 18 bases remaining between them. Germline V gene data show CDR1 as SGHNT and CDR2 as YENEEA. CDR3 length: 16 residues. CDR3 sequence: CASSKEEFAGQETQYF. In DNA form, the CDR3 reads TGTGCCAGCAGCAAAGAGGAGTTCGCGGGACAAGAGACCCAGTACTTC.

The CDR3 DNA follows: TGTGCCAGCAGCGGGGACGGAGAGCAGTACTTC. Translating it yields CASSGDGEQYF. The chain links TRBV9 to TRBJ2-7; D is possibly TRBD1 or TRBD2 (5 bases each). Germline assignment: CDR1 SGDLS and CDR2 YYNGEE. The germline V and J ends were trimmed by 3 bases and 7 bases, with 8 bases remaining between them. CDR3 length equals 11 residues.

The chain recombines TRBV13 with TRBJ2-3, with D hard to call. This CDR3 region has 16 residues. The V gene's germline CDR1 is PRHDT and CDR2 FYEKMQ (reference sequence). V shed 0 bases and J shed 0 bases, with 10 bases lying between them. The CDR3 DNA sequence: TGTGCCAGCAGCTTAGGCGGACCATCTAGCACAGATACGCAGTATTTT. Translated, it gives CASSLGGPSSTDTQYF.

The chain uses TRBV5-1 and TRBJ2-2, with 7 positions matching TRBD1. Trimming removed 5 bases from V and 4 bases from J; junction bases left unmatched: 5. Germline V gene lookup returns CDR1 SGHRS and CDR2 YFSETQ. The CDR3 has 14 amino acids. The CDR3 region has the DNA TGCGCCAGCAGTTCTACAGGGGCCACCGGGGAGCTGTTTTTT. It specifies CASSSTGATGELFF.

V and J are TRBV13 and TRBJ2-7, with D tentatively TRBD2 (5 bases). V was shortened by 6 bases and J by 2 bases, with 14 bases between the two germline ends. The CDR3 runs 14 residues. The germline CDR1 and CDR2 sequences are PRHDT and FYEKMQ (reference sequence). For the CDR3, the DNA is TGTGCCAGCAGTGCTCGGAGGCCTACCTACGAGCAGTACTTC. Amino acids: CASSARRPTYEQYF.

V gene TRBV9 combines with J gene TRBJ1-1, with D possibly matching TRBD1 (5 bases). The CDR3 length is 16 residues. V gave up 0 bases and J gave up 7 bases, with 19 bases separating them. The germline CDR1 and CDR2 sequences are SGDLS and YYNGEE. The CDR3 region is CASSVVWVQDVGEAFF. In DNA, the CDR3 is TGTGCCAGCAGCGTAGTCTGGGTACAGGACGTTGGTGAAGCTTTCTTT.

This clone has just one count. The CDR3 loop is CASRQGRARDTQYF. The CDR3 region has the DNA TGTGCCAGTAGACAGGGTAGGGCGAGGGATACGCAGTATTTT. The chain recombines TRBV27 with TRBJ2-3; the match to TRBD1 covers 7 bases. CDR1 and CDR2 (germline): MNHEY, SMNVEV (reference sequence). This CDR3 is 14 amino acids long. The junction had 12 bases not matched to a gene; V was cut back by 9 bases and J by 6 bases.

The rearrangement joins TRBV10-3 to TRBJ2-2, with a tentative D call TRBD2 (5 bases). Germline CDR1 and CDR2: ENHRY and SYGVKD. This CDR3 spans 16 amino acids. Trimming pared 7 bases from V and 2 bases from J, leaving 17 bases between. The CDR3 loop reads CAIKGADGDNTGELFF. The CDR3 bases are TGTGCCATCAAGGGAGCAGACGGGGATAACACCGGGGAGCTGTTTTTT.

The gene calls are TRBV27 and TRBJ2-6; D remains unclear. The CDR3 covers 13 residues. In germline, CDR1 is MNHEY, CDR2 SMNVEV (reference sequence). V lost 7 bases and J lost 1, with 5 bases in between. CDR3 residues: CASKGSGANVLTF. CDR3 in DNA: TGTGCCAGCAAGGGTTCTGGGGCCAACGTCCTGACTTTC.

The genes are TRBV5-4 and TRBJ2-7; tentatively, D is TRBD1 or TRBD2 (5 bases each). Germline V gene data show CDR1 as SGHNT and CDR2 as YYREEE (reference sequence). The V gene lost 0 bases and the J gene lost 7 bases, with 8 bases spanning the gap. CDR3 length: 12 residues. CDR3 DNA: TGTGCCAGCAGCTTGGGGGACGGTGAGCAGTACTTC. Its protein product is CASSLGDGEQYF. The whole variable domain, remainder taken from reference TRBV5-4 and TRBJ2-7, is ETGVTQSPTHLIKTRGQQVTLRCSSQSGHNTVSWYQQALGQGPQFIFQYYREEENGRGNFPPRFSGLQFPNYSSELNVNALELDDSALYLCASSLGDGEQYFGPGTRLTVT.

The chain recombines TRBV9 with TRBJ2-1; 7 nucleotides line up with TRBD2. The CDR3 totals 16 residues. Looked up from germline, CDR1 is SGDLS and CDR2 is YYNGEE. Trimming removed 0 bases from V and 8 bases from J; junction bases left unmatched: 11. CDR3 coding DNA: TGTGCCAGCAGCGTAGATCAAGCGGGGATTTTGGATGAGCAGTTCTTC. Translation gives CASSVDQAGILDEQFF.

The V gene is TRBV27, the J gene TRBJ2-3, with a tentative D call TRBD1 (5 bases). Germline V lookup: CDR1 MNHEY, CDR2 SMNVEV (reference sequence). V lost 5 bases, J lost 6 bases, and 18 bases lay in between. The CDR3 runs to 15 residues. The CDR3 region has the DNA TGTGCCAGCAGTACGGTACGAACCGCAGGGGATACGCAGTATTTT. This gives the protein CASSTVRTAGDTQYF.

The chain couples TRBV6-1 to TRBJ2-5; 10 bases map to TRBD1. V lost 6 bases and J lost 5; bases outside the gene matches: 9. Germline loops: CDR1 MNHNS, CDR2 SASEGT. This CDR3 comprises 15 residues. The CDR3: CASSLTGGFTETQYF. In DNA, the CDR3 is TGTGCCAGCAGCTTGACAGGGGGCTTCACGGAGACCCAGTACTTC.

The chain links TRBV6-6 to TRBJ2-3; D remains ambiguous. The V gene lost 6 bases and the J gene lost 10 bases, with 14 bases spanning the gap. Per germline, CDR1 MNHNY and CDR2 SVGAGI (reference sequence). The CDR3 consists of 12 residues. In nucleotides, the CDR3 is TGTGCCAGCAGCCTACCTGGAGAGCCGCAGTATTTT. It encodes CASSLPGEPQYF.

The chain combines TRBV21-1 with TRBJ1-3. TRBV21-1 counts as a pseudogene. The CDR3 length is 16 residues. The CDR3: CASSKDCRGGLNTIYF. As DNA, the CDR3 is TGTGCCAGCAGCAAAGATTGCCGAGGAGGTTTAAACACCATATATTTT.

The V call is TRBV4-2, the J call TRBJ2-5; D not certain. V lost 3 bases and J 2 bases, leaving 10 bases between the germline ends. The CDR3 sequence is 14 residues long. Germline CDR1 LGHNA, CDR2 YNFKEQ. The CDR3 here is CASSQGSEQETQYF. CDR3 coding DNA: TGTGCCAGCAGCCAGGGAAGTGAACAAGAGACCCAGTACTTC.